This note documents a single T cell receptor beta chain sequence. The sample belongs to a study of T cell changes during pregnancy in multiple sclerosis. The assay was immunoSEQ multiplex PCR, and TCRdb's table has in-frame clones only and misses some. Of roughly 69,000 clones listed, about 89% are singletons. Trimming removed 0 bases at V and 5 bases at J, with 12 bases between. Per the germline V gene, CDR1 is SGHRS and CDR2 is YFSETQ. This CDR3 contains 16 residues. This TCR came from a female donor with multiple sclerosis, enrolled in a pregnancy study. Sequencing used peripheral blood, obtained in the second trimester of pregnancy. The chain couples TRBV5-1 to TRBJ1-6; a possible D gene is TRBD1 (6 bases). This chain's CDR3 is CASSLGPWDNNSPLHF. The CDR3 nucleotides read TGCGCCAGCAGCTTGGGTCCGTGGGACAATAATTCACCCCTCCACTTT.